The 18 T cell receptor beta chains presented below share a single source sample, sequenced in a study of Graves' ophthalmopathy and Graves' hyperthyroidism. RNA transcripts were the template, and TCR beta CDR3 regions were amplified from them. Scientists carried out first-round RT-PCR using HTBI primers and then a second-round multiplex PCR. From the multiplex PCR reads, TCRdb called clonotypes with MiXCR, one entry per CDR3 protein. The sample includes hundreds of thousands of distinct CDR3 sequences, about 16% of them seen just once. The sequenced sample consisted of peripheral blood. The receptors shown here come from a woman aged 18-30 years with stable Graves' hyperthyroidism.

This clonotype was seen at least ten times. CDR3 DNA: TGTGCCAGCAGCCGGCGACAGGGTCGAGAGACCCAGTACTTC. Translation: CASSRRQGRETQYF. The V gene is TRBV11-3, the J gene TRBJ2-5, with TRBD1 matching over 7 bases. CDR1 is SGHNT, CDR2 YENEEA, per germline. The CDR3 runs to 14 residues. V was clipped by 5 bases and J by 4 bases; unmatched bases: 7.

The table lists this clonotype with many counts. The rearrangement uses TRBV7-2 and TRBJ2-5; TRBD1 might be the D (6 bases). The germline V gene has CDR1 SGHTA and CDR2 FQGNSA. V dropped 1 base and J dropped 2 bases, with 11 bases sitting between them. The CDR3 contains 15 residues. CDR3 nucleotides: TGTGCCAGCAGCTTAGTAGGGACATATCAAGAGACCCAGTACTTC. Amino acid sequence: CASSLVGTYQETQYF.

This clonotype was picked up many times. The rearrangement joins TRBV18 to TRBJ1-1; no clear D. Trimming took off 3 bases at V and 0 bases at J, with 11 bases between the two ends. The CDR3 is made up of 15 amino acids. Germline CDR1 KGHSH, CDR2 LQKENI. The CDR3 loop is CASSPRPQMNTEAFF. The CDR3 coding sequence is TGTGCCAGCTCACCTCGGCCCCAAATGAACACTGAAGCTTTCTTT.

This clonotype was observed at least ten times. The DNA of the CDR3 is TGTGCCAGCAGCCGACCCGGGCTTCAAGAGACCCAGTACTTC. This sequence encodes CASSRPGLQETQYF. The chain couples TRBV12-3 or TRBV12-4 to TRBJ2-5; D is uncertain. Trimming cost V 6 bases and J 2 bases, with 13 bases left between them. This CDR3 is built from 14 residues.

This clonotype was found many times. The V and J genes are TRBV5-1 and TRBJ1-2, with 9 bases aligning to TRBD1. The CDR3 length is 16 residues. Germline CDR1 and CDR2: SGHRS and YFSETQ. With 1 base clipped from V and 4 bases from J, the junction kept 8 bases outside the gene matches. For the CDR3, the DNA is TGCGCCAGCAGCTTGACAGGGGGCGCGAATCCCTATGGCTACACCTTC. It yields the protein CASSLTGGANPYGYTF.

This clonotype was observed at least ten times. This chain joins TRBV12-3 or TRBV12-4 and TRBJ2-5; 14 positions match TRBD2. The CDR3 contains 18 residues. V lost 5 bases, J lost 2 bases, and 10 bases stayed unmatched. CDR3 loop: CASSIRLAGGQGQETQYF. CDR3 bases: TGTGCCAGCAGTATACGACTAGCGGGGGGGCAGGGGCAAGAGACCCAGTACTTC.

This clonotype has ten or more counts. The CDR3 protein is CASSLGPGNTIYF. CDR3 in DNA: TGTGCCAGCAGCTTGGGGCCCGGAAACACCATATATTTT. The V gene is TRBV7-3, the J gene TRBJ1-3; perhaps TRBD1 as D (5 bases). The ends were cut back, 3 bases at V and 4 bases at J, with 7 bases in the middle. This CDR3 comprises 13 residues. CDR1 is SGHTA and CDR2 is FQGTGA in the germline V gene.

This clonotype was seen ten or more times. This sequence joins TRBV27 and TRBJ1-6, with 7 nucleotides matching TRBD1. The J segment lost 12 bases and the V segment lost 3 bases, leaving 11 bases of the junction unmatched. CDR3 length: 15 residues. Germline V CDR1 and CDR2: MNHEY, SMNVEV (reference sequence). The CDR3 DNA reads TGTGCCAGCAGTTTTCACGACAGGTCAGGGGGACCCCTCCACTTT. It yields the protein CASSFHDRSGGPLHF.

This clonotype was counted at least ten times. The chain combines TRBV6-1 with TRBJ1-1; 8 nucleotides align to TRBD1. Germline V gene lookup returns CDR1 MNHNS and CDR2 SASEGT. CDR3 length: 14 amino acids. V dropped 6 bases and J dropped 1; count of bases not matched to a gene: 4. The CDR3 loop reads CASRNRGANTEAFF. The CDR3 nucleotides are TGTGCCAGCAGGAACAGGGGGGCGAACACTGAAGCTTTCTTT.

This clonotype came up many times. This chain joins TRBV6-1 and TRBJ2-2; D uncertain. Germline loops: CDR1 MNHNS, CDR2 SASEGT. This CDR3 is built from 16 residues. With 2 bases removed from V and 2 bases from J, the gap between germline ends came to 12 bases. In DNA form, the CDR3 reads TGTGCCAGCAGTGAACGGACGGCACCTAACACCGGGGAGCTGTTTTTT. Translating gives CASSERTAPNTGELFF.

This clonotype was seen repeatedly, ten times or more. The chain links TRBV28 to TRBJ1-2; D call uncertain. CDR3 length equals 15 residues. V was shortened by 2 bases and J by 3 bases, with 13 bases between the two germline ends. CDR1 MDHEN and CDR2 SYDVKM come from the germline V gene. Written as DNA, the CDR3 is TGTGCCAGCAGTTTACCCGGCAGTTCCCACTATGGCTACACCTTC. Translation gives CASSLPGSSHYGYTF.

This clonotype was found many times. The V gene is TRBV20-1, the J gene TRBJ1-2, with TRBD1 identical over 7 bases. In germline, CDR1 is DFQATT, CDR2 SNEGSKA (reference sequence). This CDR3 spans 17 amino acids. Unmatched junction bases numbered 17, after V lost 5 bases and J lost 2 bases. CDR3 in DNA: TGCAGTGCTCCGCTAGGTTTTACGCCGGGACAGAACTATGGCTACACCTTC. Translation: CSAPLGFTPGQNYGYTF.

There are a few counts of this clonotype. The chain joins TRBV28 to TRBJ1-1; TRBD1 aligns across 12 bases. This CDR3 is 16 amino acids long. Trimming took 5 bases from V and 5 from J; bases not matched to a gene: 9. CDR1 and CDR2 from the germline V gene are MDHEN and SYDVKM. CDR3 amino acids: CASSTSGQGATTEAFF. In nucleotides, the CDR3 is TGTGCCAGCAGTACCTCGGGACAGGGGGCGACGACTGAAGCTTTCTTT.

This clonotype was counted a few times. This chain uses TRBV27 with TRBJ2-2, with 8 bases identical to TRBD1. The CDR3 length is 17 residues. Per germline, CDR1 MNHEY and CDR2 SMNVEV (reference sequence). V was pared by 7 bases and J by 7 bases, with 17 bases of the junction left unmatched. The CDR3: CASKGQAIRGLGGELFF. The CDR3 nucleotides read TGTGCCAGCAAAGGCCAGGCGATCAGGGGGCTCGGCGGGGAGCTGTTTTTT.

This clonotype has a count of ten or more. The CDR3 reads CASSIAAGQNYGYTF. The CDR3 region has the DNA TGTGCCAGTAGTATCGCAGCGGGGCAGAACTATGGCTACACCTTC. This chain joins TRBV19 and TRBJ1-2, with D tentatively TRBD1 (5 bases). The germline CDR1 and CDR2 sequences are LNHDA and SQIVND (reference sequence). V lost 3 bases and J 2 bases, leaving 13 bases between the germline ends. The CDR3 extends over 15 amino acids.

This chain connects TRBV5-1 to TRBJ2-5; 7 bases fit TRBD1. V was clipped by 3 bases and J by 1 base; unmatched bases: 6. The CDR3 spans 15 residues. Germline V gene data show CDR1 as SGHRS and CDR2 as YFSETQ. The CDR3 bases are TGCGCCAGCAGCTCCACAGGGGTTTTCCAAGAGACCCAGTACTTC. This codes for CASSSTGVFQETQYF.

This clonotype has ten or more counts. The genes are TRBV27 and TRBJ1-2; TRBD1 matches at 10 bases. V lost 6 bases to trimming and J lost 7 bases; unmatched junction nucleotides: 14. This CDR3 has 16 residues. From germline, CDR1 is MNHEY and CDR2 SMNVEV (reference sequence). CDR3 region: CASSLTPLDRGGGYTF. The CDR3 DNA follows: TGTGCCAGCAGCTTAACACCGCTGGACAGGGGGGGTGGCTACACCTTC.

The chain carries TRBV15 and TRBJ2-5, with 12 nucleotides matching TRBD2. CDR3 length: 18 residues. V shed 0 bases, J shed 2 bases, and the junction held 7 bases outside the gene matches. Looked up from germline, CDR1 is LNHNV and CDR2 is YYDKDF (reference sequence). Here the CDR3 DNA reads TGTGCCACCAGCAGAGATCCCCCTAGCGGGGGGGTGCAAGAGACCCAGTACTTC. This gives the protein CATSRDPPSGGVQETQYF.